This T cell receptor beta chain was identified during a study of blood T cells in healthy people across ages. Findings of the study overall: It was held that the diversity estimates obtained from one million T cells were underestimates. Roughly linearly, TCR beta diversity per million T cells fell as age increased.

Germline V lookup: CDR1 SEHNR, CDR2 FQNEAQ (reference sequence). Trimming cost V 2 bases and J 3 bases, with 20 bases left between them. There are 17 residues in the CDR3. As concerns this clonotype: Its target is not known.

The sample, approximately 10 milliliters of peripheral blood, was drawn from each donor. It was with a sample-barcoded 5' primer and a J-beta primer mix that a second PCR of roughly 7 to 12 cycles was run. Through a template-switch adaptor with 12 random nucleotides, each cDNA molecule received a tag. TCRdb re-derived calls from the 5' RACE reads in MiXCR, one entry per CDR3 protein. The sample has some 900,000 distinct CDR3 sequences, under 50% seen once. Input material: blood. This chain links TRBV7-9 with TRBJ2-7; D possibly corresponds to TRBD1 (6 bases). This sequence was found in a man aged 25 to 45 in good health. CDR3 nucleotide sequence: TGTGCCAGCAGCTTACAAGGCAGGGGTTTCGGTCTCTACGAGCAGTACTTC. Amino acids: CASSLQGRGFGLYEQYF.